This TCR beta chain was sequenced for a study of cytomegalovirus exposure and HLA in healthy donors. Study-wide results and limits: TCR beta sequences numbering under 20,000 were associated with HLA alleles at 0.05 false discovery rate in a later analysis.

In regard to this clone: The antigen is not known.

PCR used 60 Vbeta primers and 13 Jbeta primers. Measured with immunoSEQ multiplex PCR; TCRdb has only the in-frame clones, and not every one. Among about 120,000 clones listed, 17% were seen once. The source material was PBMCs. The source of this sequence is a female donor in good health and CMV-seropositive.

CDR3 in DNA: TGCGCCAGCAGCACCGGGACAGGGCCCAATGAGCAGTTCTTC. Amino acid sequence: CASSTGTGPNEQFF. The rearrangement joins TRBV4-3 to TRBJ2-1; 9 bases map to TRBD1. This CDR3 region has 14 residues. The germline V gene encodes CDR1 LGHNA and CDR2 YSLEER. J lost 6 bases, V lost 5 bases, and 5 bases had no gene match.